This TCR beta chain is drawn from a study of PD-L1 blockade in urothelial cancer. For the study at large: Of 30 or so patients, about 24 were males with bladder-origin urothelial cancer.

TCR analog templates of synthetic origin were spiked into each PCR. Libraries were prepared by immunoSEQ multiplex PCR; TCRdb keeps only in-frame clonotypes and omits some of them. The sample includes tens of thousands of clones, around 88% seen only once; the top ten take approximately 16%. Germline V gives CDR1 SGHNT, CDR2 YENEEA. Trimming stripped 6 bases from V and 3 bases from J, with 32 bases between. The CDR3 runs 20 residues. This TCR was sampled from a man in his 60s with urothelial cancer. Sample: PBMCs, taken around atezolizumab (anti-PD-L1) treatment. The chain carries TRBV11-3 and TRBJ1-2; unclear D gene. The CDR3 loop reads CASRYIGYGRRENSDYGYTF. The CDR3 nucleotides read TGTGCCAGCAGATATATAGGCTATGGGCGGAGGGAGAATTCGGACTATGGCTACACCTTC.